This TCR beta chain was obtained from a study of OX40 agonist ivuxolimab in advanced cancers. Study in general: Among those enrolled, mean age was 60 years (range about 23 to 80) and 75% to 85% were male.

General study findings and limits: CD4+ and CD8+ blood T cells expanded clonally by week 6 at 0.1 to 3.0 mg/kg. Nonresponders, in some cases, also had low normalized T-cell clonal expansion. Researchers report that CD8+ T cells had, on average, more expanded clones than CD4+.

In the case of this clone: Antigen: not known.

From germline, CDR1 is MNHEY and CDR2 SMNVEV (reference sequence). The germline V and J ends were trimmed by 0 bases and 2 bases, with 8 bases remaining between them. The CDR3 is made up of 14 amino acids. Using immunoSEQ multiplex PCR, the repertoire was profiled, and TCRdb retains in-frame clones only, with some absent. The table includes about 14,000 clones, about 89% detected once. This chain links TRBV27 with TRBJ2-7; D not resolved. The source is an adult with an advanced solid tumor such as melanoma, head and neck, liver or kidney cancer. The sample consisted of CD4+ or CD8+ T cells sorted from blood, taken in a trial of the OX40 agonist ivuxolimab. In DNA, the CDR3 is TGTGCCAGCAGTTTATCGGGATTTCCCTACGAGCAGTACTTC. This sequence encodes CASSLSGFPYEQYF.